A few counts support the clone carrying this T cell receptor beta chain. The data are from a study of blood T cells in healthy people across ages. CDR1 is DFQATT and CDR2 is SNEGSKA in the germline V gene (reference sequence). V shed 8 bases and J shed 5 bases, with 14 bases lying between them. CDR3 length: 12 amino acids. Using a J-beta primer mix together with a sample-barcoded 5' primer, a second PCR was run for roughly 6 to 12 cycles. TCRdb fed the 5' RACE reads into MiXCR, producing one record per CDR3 protein. Among roughly 1,500,000 distinct CDR3 sequences listed, 30% to 35% were seen once. Material: blood. This receptor was taken from a woman aged 25 to 39 in good health. V and J are TRBV20-1 and TRBJ2-3; weak D call: TRBD2 (5 bases). CDR3 in amino acids: CSWFRGGDTQYF. CDR3 bases: TGCAGTTGGTTCCGAGGAGGAGATACGCAGTATTTT.